These 7 T cell receptor beta chains share one sample of origin, sequenced in a study of blood T cell repertoires in COVID-19. TCRdb's table, derived via immunoSEQ multiplex PCR, lists solely in-frame clones and lacks some. The sample gives about 220,000 clones, 80% to 90% of which show up once; under 3.5% is in the top ten. Sequenced input: PBMCs or T cells enriched from blood (not recorded which). The receptors here all came from a woman younger than 35 in a cohort exposed to, infected with or recovered from COVID-19 (not recorded which).

The chain recombines TRBV7-9 with TRBJ2-7, with TRBD1 matching over 7 bases. The V gene's germline CDR1 is SEHNR and CDR2 FQNEAQ (reference sequence). Trimming removed 3 bases from V and 2 bases from J; junction bases left unmatched: 4. The length of the CDR3 is 14 residues. The CDR3 region is CASSLTGNPYEQYF. The CDR3 nucleotides read TGTGCCAGCAGCTTGACAGGGAACCCCTACGAGCAGTACTTC.

The V call is TRBV27, the J call TRBJ1-6; D is perhaps TRBD1 (5 bases). V was pared by 6 bases and J by 2 bases, with 8 bases between. This CDR3 spans 14 amino acids. Germline loops: CDR1 MNHEY, CDR2 SMNVEV (reference sequence). The CDR3 DNA is TGTGCCAGCAGCCAGGGTGCCTATAATTCACCCCTCCACTTT. Encoded protein: CASSQGAYNSPLHF.

V gene TRBV10-3 combines with J gene TRBJ1-1; maybe TRBD1 (6 bases). Trimming took off 6 bases at V and 2 bases at J, with 13 bases between the two ends. CDR3 size: 14 residues. Germline loops: CDR1 ENHRY, CDR2 SYGVKD. DNA for the CDR3: TGTGCCATCAGGGACAGTGGCCAAAACACTGAAGCTTTCTTT. It translates to CAIRDSGQNTEAFF.

The J gene is TRBJ1-5, the V gene TRBV2; TRBD1 matches 8 bases. The CDR3 runs to 15 residues. Germline CDR1 and CDR2: SNHLY and FYNNEI. Unmatched junction bases numbered 6, after V lost 1 base and J lost 7 bases. The CDR3 DNA follows: TGTGCCAGCAGTGAAGGGACAGGGCATAAACAGCCCCAGCATTTT. Amino acid sequence: CASSEGTGHKQPQHF.

The chain joins TRBV6-5 to TRBJ1-1; maybe TRBD1 (6 bases). The CDR3 contains 14 residues. V dropped 9 bases and J dropped 1 base, with 15 bases sitting between them. Germline V gives CDR1 MNHEY, CDR2 SVGAGI. The CDR3 sequence: CASLEGHWNTEAFF. The CDR3, as DNA: TGTGCCAGTCTAGAGGGACATTGGAACACTGAAGCTTTCTTT.

This chain joins TRBV7-9 and TRBJ2-1; TRBD1 aligns across 11 bases. V was clipped by 3 bases and J by 5 bases; unmatched bases: 3. The CDR3 length is 15 residues. Germline-derived CDR1 and CDR2 are SEHNR and FQNEAQ (reference sequence). CDR3 sequence: CASSLGQGDNNEQFF. CDR3 sequence (DNA): TGTGCCAGCAGCTTGGGACAGGGGGATAACAATGAGCAGTTCTTC.

The chain couples TRBV19 to TRBJ1-1; weak D call: TRBD1 (5 bases). CDR3 length equals 15 residues. Germline V gene lookup returns CDR1 LNHDA and CDR2 SQIVND (reference sequence). Trimming pared 5 bases from V and 0 bases from J, leaving 13 bases between. CDR3 residues: CASSGQGGMNTEAFF. DNA of the CDR3: TGTGCCAGTAGTGGGCAGGGCGGGATGAACACTGAAGCTTTCTTT.